This TCR beta chain was obtained from a study of human T cells and chemical hapten exposure. Study-level background: Across samples, TCR yields varied, mostly owing to small differences in pooled library volumes. Study-level results: High-frequency TCRs, those above 1 in 1000, stayed the same after DPC sensitization.

A few counts support this clonotype. As yet, its antigen is unknown. From whole blood left unfractionated, total RNA was extracted. Germline CDR1 and CDR2: ENHRY and SYGVKD. This CDR3 region has 15 residues. V shed 3 bases and J shed 0 bases, with 9 bases lying between them. During construction of the library, unique molecular identifiers were attached to individual cDNA molecules for quantitative, reproducible TCR counting. As processed by the authors: The number of TCRs in each sample had a median of approximately 90,000 and spanned roughly 23,224 to 750,000. TCRdb redid the calling of the 5' RACE reads with MiXCR, one entry per CDR3 protein. TCRdb, rather than the study authors, made the V and J calls. The sample contains roughly 81,000 distinct CDR3 sequences, roughly 8.4% of which appear only once.

The receptor comes from a male donor in good health. The rearrangement links TRBV10-3 to TRBJ2-1; no clear D gene. The CDR3, as DNA: TGTGCCATCAGTGAAGACCCCAGCTCCTACAATGAGCAGTTCTTC. Translating it yields CAISEDPSSYNEQFF.